Below, one T cell receptor beta chain is given with its context. The sample is drawn from a study of blood T cell repertoires in COVID-19. Study in general: The study drew acute and convalescent COVID-19 samples from the United States, Italy and Spain.

The protocol was immunoSEQ multiplex PCR, while the TCRdb copy is restricted to in-frame clones and leaves out a portion. Of 50,000 to 70,000 clones listed, around 84% were seen once; the top ten hold about 6%. Per the germline V gene, CDR1 is KGHDR and CDR2 is SFDVKD. The CDR3 has 11 residues. V gave up 10 bases and J gave up 4 bases, with 10 bases separating them. The V and J genes are TRBV24-1 and TRBJ2-7; D unresolved. The sequence was collected from a woman in her fifties or sixties with acute or convalescent COVID-19. The material sequenced was peripheral blood. CDR3 nucleotides: TGTGCCACGGCCCCCCTTTACGAGCAGTACTTC. Translating it yields CATAPLYEQYF.